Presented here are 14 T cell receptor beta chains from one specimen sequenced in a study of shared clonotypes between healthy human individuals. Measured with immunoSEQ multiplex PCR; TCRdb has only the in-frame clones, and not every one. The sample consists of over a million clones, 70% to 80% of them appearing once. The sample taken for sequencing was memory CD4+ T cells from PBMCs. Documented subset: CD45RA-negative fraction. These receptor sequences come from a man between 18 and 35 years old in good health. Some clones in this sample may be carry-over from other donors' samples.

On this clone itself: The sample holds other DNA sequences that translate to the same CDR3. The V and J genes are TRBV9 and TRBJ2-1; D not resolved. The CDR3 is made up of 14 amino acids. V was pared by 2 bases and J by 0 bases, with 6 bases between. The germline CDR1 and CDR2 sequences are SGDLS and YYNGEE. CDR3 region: CASSVLSSYNEQFF. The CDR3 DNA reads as TGTGCCAGCAGCGTCTTATCCTCCTACAATGAGCAGTTCTTC.

DNA of the CDR3: TGTGCCAGTACCTTAGAAGACGCGTATGGAAACACCATATATTTT. Its translation is CASTLEDAYGNTIYF. V gene TRBV19 combines with J gene TRBJ1-3; D is uncertain. CDR3 length: 15 residues. CDR1 is LNHDA, CDR2 SQIVND, per germline (reference sequence). V was shortened by 7 bases and J by 3 bases, with 16 bases between the two germline ends.

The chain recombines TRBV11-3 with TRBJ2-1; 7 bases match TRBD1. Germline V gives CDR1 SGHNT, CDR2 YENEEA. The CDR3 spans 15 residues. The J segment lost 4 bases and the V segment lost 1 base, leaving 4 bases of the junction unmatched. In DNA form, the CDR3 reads TGTGCCAGCAGCTTAGGACAGGGTGGGTACAATGAGCAGTTCTTC. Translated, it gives CASSLGQGGYNEQFF.

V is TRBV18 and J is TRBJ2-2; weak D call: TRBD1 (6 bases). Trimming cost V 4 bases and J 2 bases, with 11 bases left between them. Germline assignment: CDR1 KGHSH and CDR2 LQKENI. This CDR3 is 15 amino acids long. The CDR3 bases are TGTGCCAGCTCACGAGGACAGTTAAACACCGGGGAGCTGTTTTTT. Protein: CASSRGQLNTGELFF.

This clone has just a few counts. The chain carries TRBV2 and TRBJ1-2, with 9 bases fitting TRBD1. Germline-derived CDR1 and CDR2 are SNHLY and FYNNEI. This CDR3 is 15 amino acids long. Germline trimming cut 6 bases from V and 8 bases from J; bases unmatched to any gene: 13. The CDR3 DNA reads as TGTGCCAGCAGCGAACCCCCGGGACAGGGTAAAGGCTACACCTTC. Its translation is CASSEPPGQGKGYTF.

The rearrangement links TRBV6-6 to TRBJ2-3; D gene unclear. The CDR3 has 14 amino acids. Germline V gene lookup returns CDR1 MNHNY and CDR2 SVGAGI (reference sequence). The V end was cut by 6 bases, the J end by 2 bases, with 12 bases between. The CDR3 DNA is TGTGCCAGCAGGGACCAACTAAACACAGATACGCAGTATTTT. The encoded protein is CASRDQLNTDTQYF.

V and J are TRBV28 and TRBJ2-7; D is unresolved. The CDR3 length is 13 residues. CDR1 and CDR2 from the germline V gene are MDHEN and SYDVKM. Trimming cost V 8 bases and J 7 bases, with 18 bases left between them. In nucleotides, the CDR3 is TGTGCCAGCGGGCTACTGGGCCAGGAGGAGCAGTACTTC. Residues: CASGLLGQEEQYF.

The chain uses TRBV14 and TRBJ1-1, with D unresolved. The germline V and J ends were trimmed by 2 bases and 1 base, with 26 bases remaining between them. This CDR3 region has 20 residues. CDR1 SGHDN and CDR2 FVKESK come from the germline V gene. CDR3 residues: CASSQSLMTPGLSWNTEAFF. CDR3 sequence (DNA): TGTGCCAGCAGCCAAAGTTTGATGACTCCGGGCTTATCTTGGAACACTGAAGCTTTCTTT.

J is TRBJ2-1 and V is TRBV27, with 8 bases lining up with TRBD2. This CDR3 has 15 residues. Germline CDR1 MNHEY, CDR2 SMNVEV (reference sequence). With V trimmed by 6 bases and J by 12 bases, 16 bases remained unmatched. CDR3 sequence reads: CASRPTGTSNLSQFF. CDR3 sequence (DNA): TGTGCCAGCAGACCCACCGGGACTAGTAATCTCTCGCAGTTCTTC.

CDR3 DNA sequence: TGTGCCAGCAGCTCTGACAGGGATTTGCGGGAAAAACTGTTTTTT. Translated: CASSSDRDLREKLFF. The chain combines TRBV9 with TRBJ1-4; TRBD1 matches 7 bases. The V and J ends lost 4 bases and 8 bases, in that order; junction bases with no gene match: 11. Germline V gene lookup returns CDR1 SGDLS and CDR2 YYNGEE. The CDR3 spans 15 residues.

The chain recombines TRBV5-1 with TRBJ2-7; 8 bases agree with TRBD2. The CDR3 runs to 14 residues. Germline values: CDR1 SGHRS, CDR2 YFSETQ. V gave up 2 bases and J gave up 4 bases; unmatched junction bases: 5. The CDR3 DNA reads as TGCGCCAGCAGCTTTGGCGGGAGGATGTACGAGCAGTACTTC. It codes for CASSFGGRMYEQYF.

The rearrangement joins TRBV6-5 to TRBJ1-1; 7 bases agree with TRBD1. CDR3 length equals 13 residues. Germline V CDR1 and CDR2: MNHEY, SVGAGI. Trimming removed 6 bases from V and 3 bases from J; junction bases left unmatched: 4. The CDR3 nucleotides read TGTGCCAGCAGATTTACAGGGGACACTGAAGCTTTCTTT. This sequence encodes CASRFTGDTEAFF.

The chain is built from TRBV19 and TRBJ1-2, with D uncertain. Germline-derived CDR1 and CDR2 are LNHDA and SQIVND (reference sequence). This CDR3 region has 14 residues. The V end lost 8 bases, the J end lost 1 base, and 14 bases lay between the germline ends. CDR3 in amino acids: CASHRRIINYGYTF. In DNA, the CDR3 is TGTGCCAGTCACCGGCGGATCATTAACTATGGCTACACCTTC.

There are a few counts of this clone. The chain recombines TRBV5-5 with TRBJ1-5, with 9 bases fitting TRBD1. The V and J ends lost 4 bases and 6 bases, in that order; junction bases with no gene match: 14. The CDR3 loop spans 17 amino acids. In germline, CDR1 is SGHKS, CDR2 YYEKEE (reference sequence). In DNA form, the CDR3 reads TGTGCCAGCAGCAAACGGTTCGGGACAGGGTCAAGTCAGCCCCAGCATTTT. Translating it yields CASSKRFGTGSSQPQHF.